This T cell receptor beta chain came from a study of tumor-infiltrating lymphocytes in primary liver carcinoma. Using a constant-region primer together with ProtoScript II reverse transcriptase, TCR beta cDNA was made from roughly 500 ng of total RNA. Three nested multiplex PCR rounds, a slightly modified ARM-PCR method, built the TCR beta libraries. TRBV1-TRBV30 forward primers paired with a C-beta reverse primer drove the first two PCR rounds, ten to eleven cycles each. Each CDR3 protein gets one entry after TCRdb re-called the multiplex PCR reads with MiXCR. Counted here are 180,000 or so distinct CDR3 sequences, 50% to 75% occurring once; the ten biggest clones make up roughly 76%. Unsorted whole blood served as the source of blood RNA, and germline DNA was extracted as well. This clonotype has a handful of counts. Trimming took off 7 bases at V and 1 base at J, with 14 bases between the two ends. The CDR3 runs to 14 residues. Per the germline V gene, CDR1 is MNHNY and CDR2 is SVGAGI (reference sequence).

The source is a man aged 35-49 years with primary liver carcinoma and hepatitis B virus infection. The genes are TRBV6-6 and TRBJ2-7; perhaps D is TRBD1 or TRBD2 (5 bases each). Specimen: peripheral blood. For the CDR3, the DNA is TGTGCCAGCACCACACTCGGGGCGTCCTACGAGCAGTACTTC. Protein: CASTTLGASYEQYF.